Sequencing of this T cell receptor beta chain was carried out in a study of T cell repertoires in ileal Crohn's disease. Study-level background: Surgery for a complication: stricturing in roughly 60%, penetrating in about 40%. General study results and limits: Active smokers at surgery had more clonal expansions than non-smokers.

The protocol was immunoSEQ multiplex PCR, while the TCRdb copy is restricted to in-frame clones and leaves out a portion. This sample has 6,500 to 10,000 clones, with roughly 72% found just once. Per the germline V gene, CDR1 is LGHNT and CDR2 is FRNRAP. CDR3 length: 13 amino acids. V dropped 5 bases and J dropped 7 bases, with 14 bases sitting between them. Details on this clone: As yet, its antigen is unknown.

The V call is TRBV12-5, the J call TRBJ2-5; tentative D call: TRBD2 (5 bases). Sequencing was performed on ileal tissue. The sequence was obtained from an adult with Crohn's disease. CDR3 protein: CASGVDGVGTQYF. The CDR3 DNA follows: TGTGCTAGTGGTGTGGACGGGGTGGGGACCCAGTACTTC.